The subject of this entry is one T cell receptor (beta chain). Its antigen is still unknown. These data belong to a study of OX40 agonist ivuxolimab in advanced cancers. Whole-study context: At 0.01 to 10 mg/kg, ivuxolimab was administered intravenously to patients every 2 weeks. General study findings and limits: Not determined was the antigen specificity of the expanded peripheral T cells. Expanded clones were, on average, more numerous among CD8+ T cells than CD4+.

Produced via immunoSEQ multiplex PCR; TCRdb's table is partial and in-frame only. Here the sample spans about 14,000 clones, 82% being singletons. Autoimmune disease history or systemic immunosuppression was exclusionary. Germline V gene lookup returns CDR1 MGHRA and CDR2 YSYEKL. The CDR3 loop spans 13 amino acids. The V and J ends lost 4 bases and 5 bases respectively, with 11 bases between them. This chain uses TRBV4-1 with TRBJ2-5, with D tentatively TRBD2 (5 bases). Sequenced here: CD4+ or CD8+ T cells sorted from blood, sampled in a trial of the OX40 agonist ivuxolimab. The receptor was derived from an adult with an advanced solid tumor such as melanoma, head and neck, liver or kidney cancer. CDR3 in amino acids: CASSPGPGETQYF. The CDR3 coding sequence is TGCGCCAGCAGCCCGGGCCCGGGGGAGACCCAGTACTTC.